There are a few counts of the clone carrying this T cell receptor (beta chain). The sample originates from a study of identical twins. Using its own MiXCR run on the 5' RACE reads, TCRdb lists one record per CDR3 protein. The sample has some 190,000 distinct CDR3 sequences; approximately 16% are singletons. Germline CDR1 is PRHDT and CDR2 is FYEKMQ (reference sequence). CDR3 length equals 17 residues. The V and J ends lost 0 bases and 6 bases, in that order; junction bases with no gene match: 13. The same sample was also used in a study of T cells expressing NK-cell markers. From that study: Each TCR beta repertoire originated in sorted T cells that were CD3+CD56+NKG2C+, CD3+CD56+NKG2C- or CD3+CD56-NKG2C+. Most of the eight sequenced donors tested HCMV-seropositive; one tested seronegative. The study found these clonotypes also leading the CD3+CD56-NKG2C+ fraction in a few donors.

This chain links TRBV13 with TRBJ1-2; TRBD1 matches 7 bases. This sequence originates from a woman between 18 and 29 years old in good health. Sequenced sample: CD8+ T cells sorted from blood. This CDR3 reads CASSLGPPVRGRDGYTF. The CDR3 DNA follows: TGTGCCAGCAGCTTAGGCCCCCCGGTAAGGGGGCGCGATGGCTACACCTTC. Supplemented by reference TRBV13 and TRBJ1-2, the full variable domain reads AAGVIQSPRHLIKEKRETATLKCYPIPRHDTVYWYQQGPGQDPQFLISFYEKMQSDKGSIPDRFSAQQFSDYHSELNMSSLELGDSALYFCASSLGPPVRGRDGYTFGSGTRLTVV.